This TCR beta chain emerged from a study of prognosis after radiotherapy for stage I lung cancer. General study points: Before stereotactic body radiation therapy the median unique TCR clone count was around 10,000, and afterwards it fell to around 6,600.

There were no patients with prior chemotherapy, radiotherapy or other malignancies, and all were node-negative on CT and PET/CT. A note on this clonotype: The antigen is unknown. One base separates it from a far larger clone, so it is likely a read error.

The study amplified the TCR beta CDR3 region from genomic DNA. This amplification was carried out by two rounds of multiplex PCR. Individual primers that were specific to each TRBV and TRBJ gene served in first-round PCR. TCRdb reanalysed the multiplex PCR reads using MiXCR and keeps one entry per CDR3 protein. This table holds about 18,000 distinct CDR3 sequences, around 47% found once. The V and J ends lost 0 bases and 9 bases respectively, with 15 bases between them. The CDR3 consists of 14 residues. The germline gives CDR1 SGHKS, CDR2 YYEKEE (reference sequence). Specimen: PBMCs, collected before or after stereotactic body radiation therapy (not recorded which). This TCR derives from a donor at least 50 years old with non-small cell lung cancer. The chain employs TRBV5-5 and TRBJ1-2; D unclear. The CDR3 region is CASSLAAGMGCYTF. In DNA form, the CDR3 reads TGTGCCAGCAGCTTGGCCGCGGGGATGGGTTGCTACACCTTC.